The 32 T cell receptor beta chains given below trace back to one sample, sequenced in a study of T cells in localized non-small cell lung cancer (dated by TCRdb to 2020 to 2021). The receptor library was made with the immunoSEQ multiplex PCR assay. TCRdb holds this immuneACCESS table with in-frame rearrangements only. Some clones are missing; in checked studies, unresolved V genes explain under half, and the rest has no known cause. In this sample the table shows about 33,000 clones, 90% to 95% of which occur a single time. 4.5% to 7% of the sample is held by the ten biggest clonotypes. The source was PBMCs, collected before any cancer treatment. These receptors all come from a man aged 40-75 years with stage II lung adenocarcinoma.

The chain joins TRBV6-1 to TRBJ2-7; D is possibly TRBD2 (5 bases). The germline gives CDR1 MNHNS, CDR2 SASEGT. There are 14 residues in the CDR3. Trimming pared 6 bases from V and 1 base from J, leaving 13 bases between. The CDR3 nucleotides are TGTGCCAGCAGGACGCGGACTGCTTCCTACGAGCAGTACTTC. The encoded protein is CASRTRTASYEQYF.

This chain joins TRBV28 and TRBJ2-3, with D maybe TRBD1 (5 bases). V was clipped by 4 bases and J by 6 bases, with 14 bases between them. The CDR3 consists of 14 residues. In germline, CDR1 is MDHEN, CDR2 SYDVKM. This CDR3 is CASSSEPKGDTQYF. The CDR3 DNA sequence: TGTGCCAGCAGTTCAGAACCAAAGGGGGATACGCAGTATTTT.

The J gene is TRBJ2-3, the V gene TRBV10-3; TRBD1 might be the D (6 bases). V was cut by 3 bases and J by 6 bases, with 19 bases left in between. There are 16 residues in the CDR3. CDR1 is ENHRY and CDR2 is SYGVKD in the germline V gene. The CDR3 DNA is TGTGCCATCAGTGAAGCGGACAGTCTGGCAGGGGATACGCAGTATTTT. Protein sequence: CAISEADSLAGDTQYF.

The chain combines TRBV5-1 with TRBJ2-2, with D possibly being TRBD2 (6 bases). The CDR3 extends over 15 amino acids. Germline V lookup: CDR1 SGHRS, CDR2 YFSETQ. V lost 7 bases, J lost 0 bases, and 13 bases lay in between. The CDR3 DNA is TGCGCCAGCGGCGAGTCGGGGGCGAACACCGGGGAGCTGTTTTTT. Translated: CASGESGANTGELFF.

This chain connects TRBV5-1 to TRBJ2-7; TRBD1 is a possible D gene (6 bases). The V and J ends lost 7 bases and 6 bases respectively, with 20 bases between them. Germline CDR1 is SGHRS and CDR2 is YFSETQ. The CDR3 is 14 amino acids. Here the CDR3 DNA reads TGCGCCAGCCGGATGTCAGGGGTAATCGTCGAGCAGTACTTC. It is translated as CASRMSGVIVEQYF.

The chain couples TRBV5-6 to TRBJ2-1; 7 bases fit TRBD1. The ends lost 2 bases at V and 5 bases at J; junction bases unmatched: 10. CDR3 length: 16 residues. Germline values: CDR1 SGHDT, CDR2 YYEEEE. This CDR3 reads CASSFAPGQRDNEQFF. DNA for the CDR3: TGTGCCAGCAGCTTCGCTCCGGGACAGAGGGACAATGAGCAGTTCTTC.

This clone has just one count. V is TRBV10-3 and J is TRBJ2-1; D not resolved. CDR3 length: 14 amino acids. V lost 4 bases to trimming and J lost 2 bases, with 9 bases between them. CDR1 is ENHRY, CDR2 SYGVKD, per germline. CDR3 coding DNA: TGTGCCATCAGTGTAAGCTTTACCTACAATGAGCAGTTCTTC. Residues: CAISVSFTYNEQFF.

This clone was detected only once. This chain connects TRBV11-3 to TRBJ2-1, with 10 bases fitting TRBD1. Per germline, CDR1 SGHNT and CDR2 YENEEA. The CDR3 spans 14 residues. The V segment lost 4 bases and the J segment 7 bases; nucleotides outside the gene matches: 4. The CDR3 bases are TGTGCCAGCAGCTCCGGGACAGGGGTTAATGAGCAGTTCTTC. Translation gives CASSSGTGVNEQFF.

This sequence joins TRBV28 and TRBJ2-1; TRBD2 matches 9 bases. Germline-derived CDR1 and CDR2 are MDHEN and SYDVKM. The CDR3 covers 15 residues. Germline trimming cut 5 bases from V and 8 bases from J; bases unmatched to any gene: 10. CDR3 DNA: TGTGCCAGCAGTACCGGGACTAGCCGGCTCGATGAGCAGTTCTTC. Protein: CASSTGTSRLDEQFF.

The chain couples TRBV6-6 to TRBJ1-6; D perhaps matches TRBD1 (5 bases). Per the germline V gene, CDR1 is MNHNY and CDR2 is SVGAGI (reference sequence). The CDR3 has 13 amino acids. The germline V and J ends were trimmed by 7 bases and 13 bases, with 17 bases remaining between them. CDR3 amino acids: CASNRDGVLPLHF. CDR3 DNA sequence: TGTGCCAGCAACCGGGACGGTGTTCTGCCCCTCCACTTT.

V is TRBV7-2 and J is TRBJ2-5; 13 bases map to TRBD2. The CDR3 loop spans 15 amino acids. CDR1 SGHTA and CDR2 FQGNSA come from the germline V gene. Trimming removed 4 bases from V and 3 bases from J; junction bases left unmatched: 2. The CDR3 nucleotides read TGTGCCAGCAGCTCGGGACTAGCGGGAAAAGAGACCCAGTACTTC. It yields the protein CASSSGLAGKETQYF.

This chain connects TRBV9 to TRBJ1-3; TRBD1 might be the D (5 bases). With 0 bases removed from V and 8 bases from J, the gap between germline ends came to 9 bases. Germline-derived CDR1 and CDR2 are SGDLS and YYNGEE. CDR3 length: 13 residues. As DNA, the CDR3 is TGTGCCAGCAGCGTAGAGGGGCCAGACACCATATATTTT. Protein: CASSVEGPDTIYF.

The chain joins TRBV7-2 to TRBJ1-1; D ambiguous. Germline loops: CDR1 SGHTA, CDR2 FQGNSA. V gave up 5 bases and J gave up 4 bases, with 11 bases separating them. The CDR3 loop spans 13 amino acids. The CDR3 is CASSPSTVTEAFF. Here the CDR3 DNA reads TGTGCCAGCAGCCCTAGTACGGTCACTGAAGCTTTCTTT.

The chain is built from TRBV5-1 and TRBJ2-1; 9 nucleotides agree with TRBD2. CDR3 length: 17 residues. J was trimmed by 4 bases and V by 3 bases; bases with no gene match: 11. Germline CDR1 and CDR2: SGHRS and YFSETQ. CDR3 amino acids: CASSSVTAGGPYNEQFF. Written as DNA, the CDR3 is TGCGCCAGCAGCTCGGTCACCGCGGGAGGGCCTTACAATGAGCAGTTCTTC.

The V call is TRBV11-3, the J call TRBJ2-1; weak D call: TRBD2 (5 bases). Germline V gives CDR1 SGHNT, CDR2 YENEEA. Trimming shortened V by 3 bases and J by 2 bases, and 14 bases separated the two germline ends. This CDR3 contains 16 residues. The CDR3 region is CASSFYLGSTYNEQFF. The CDR3 nucleotides read TGTGCCAGCAGCTTCTATCTGGGGAGCACCTACAATGAGCAGTTCTTC.

The V gene is TRBV6-6, the J gene TRBJ1-3; D unresolved. This CDR3 is 12 amino acids long. The germline CDR1 and CDR2 sequences are MNHNY and SVGAGI (reference sequence). V was shortened by 6 bases and J by 3 bases, with 6 bases between the two germline ends. CDR3 nucleotides: TGTGCCAGCAGCCAGGTTGGAAACACCATATATTTT. It specifies CASSQVGNTIYF.

The gene calls are TRBV7-2 and TRBJ2-7; weak D call: TRBD2 (5 bases). The CDR3 spans 16 residues. V gave up 3 bases and J gave up 6 bases, with 21 bases separating them. CDR1 SGHTA and CDR2 FQGNSA come from the germline V gene. For the CDR3, the DNA is TGTGCCAGCAGCTTCTCGTCGGGAAGTCTTTCGGTCGAGCAGTACTTC. Translating gives CASSFSSGSLSVEQYF.

As for this clone: The conserved closing phenylalanine or tryptophan is absent in this CDR3, likely reflecting a read error. It is unclear where the CDR3 begins or ends on the DNA, so no DNA is shown, and the CDR3 is as TCRdb lists it. The genes are TRBV21-1 and TRBJ2-4; the table's D call, TRBD2, has no DNA check behind it. TRBV21-1 corresponds to a pseudogene. The CDR3 comprises 14 residues, both ends counted. The CDR3 sequence is CASSKGGMKREVLI.

The V gene is TRBV11-3, the J gene TRBJ2-5; 10 nucleotides align to TRBD2. CDR1 is SGHNT, CDR2 YENEEA, per germline. V shed 6 bases and J 3 bases; nucleotides not matched to a gene: 4. CDR3 size: 14 residues. CDR3: CASSLGLAEETQYF. In DNA form, the CDR3 reads TGTGCCAGCAGTCTAGGACTAGCGGAAGAGACCCAGTACTTC.

The rearrangement joins TRBV28 to TRBJ2-5, with a weak D call TRBD1 (5 bases). From germline, CDR1 is MDHEN and CDR2 SYDVKM. The V and J ends lost 5 bases and 4 bases respectively, with 17 bases between them. The CDR3 runs 15 residues. CDR3: CASSLDTDQGETQYF. CDR3 in DNA: TGTGCCAGCAGTCTCGATACGGACCAGGGAGAGACCCAGTACTTC.

As DNA, the CDR3 is TGTGCCAGCAGTCTGCAGGTTTCACGAGATGGCTACACCTTC. Protein product: CASSLQVSRDGYTF. The chain has TRBV6-6 and TRBJ1-2; D unclear. The CDR3 sequence is 14 residues long. Trimming pared 5 bases from V and 6 bases from J, leaving 16 bases between. Germline V gene sequence: CDR1 MNHNY, CDR2 SVGAGI (reference sequence).

This chain joins TRBV11-3 and TRBJ2-1; 8 nucleotides match TRBD1. CDR1 SGHNT and CDR2 YENEEA come from the germline V gene. V lost 9 bases and J lost 6; bases outside the gene matches: 10. The CDR3 loop spans 14 amino acids. The CDR3 DNA follows: TGTGCCAGTTGTTCCGGGACAGGTCCCAATGAGCAGTTCTTC. Protein: CASCSGTGPNEQFF.

The rearrangement uses TRBV5-1 and TRBJ2-7; 10 bases match TRBD2. Per the germline V gene, CDR1 is SGHRS and CDR2 is YFSETQ. The junction had 6 bases not matched to a gene; V was cut back by 5 bases and J by 1 base. The CDR3 is 15 amino acids. The DNA for the CDR3 is TGCGCCAGCAGAATAGAACTAGCGGGATCCTACGAGCAGTACTTC. It yields the protein CASRIELAGSYEQYF.

The chain employs TRBV11-2 and TRBJ2-3; 8 bases align to TRBD2. CDR1 is SGHAT and CDR2 is FQNNGV in the germline V gene. The CDR3 totals 17 residues. With 2 bases clipped from V and 8 bases from J, the junction kept 15 bases outside the gene matches. CDR3 residues: CASSLTRREELKGTQYF. The CDR3 coding sequence is TGTGCCAGCAGCTTAACGCGGCGGGAGGAGCTCAAGGGTACGCAGTATTTT. The whole variable domain, remainder taken from reference TRBV11-2 and TRBJ2-3, is EAGVAQSPRYKIIEKRQSVAFWCNPISGHATLYWYQQILGQGPKLLIQFQNNGVVDDSQLPKDRFSAERLKGVDSTLKIQPAKLEDSAVYLCASSLTRREELKGTQYFGPGTRLTVL.

The rearrangement uses TRBV6-5 and TRBJ2-3, with a possible D match to TRBD2 (5 bases). The V and J ends lost 6 bases and 1 base respectively, with 11 bases between them. The germline V gene encodes CDR1 MNHEY and CDR2 SVGAGI. This CDR3 contains 14 residues. The CDR3 here is CASRPGWGTDTQYF. DNA of the CDR3: TGTGCCAGCAGACCGGGGTGGGGCACAGATACGCAGTATTTT.

The chain links TRBV15 to TRBJ2-7; a weak D match, TRBD1 (6 bases). Germline CDR1 and CDR2: LNHNV and YYDKDF (reference sequence). V lost 1 base and J lost 12, with 19 bases in between. The CDR3 is 14 residues long. In nucleotides, the CDR3 is TGTGCCACCAGCAGAGTCACGGACAGTTTTAGGCTGTACTTC. It translates to CATSRVTDSFRLYF. The full variable domain, its missing parts supplied by reference TRBV15 and TRBJ2-7, is DAMVIQNPRYQVTQFGKPVTLSCSQTLNHNVMYWYQQKSSQAPKLLFHYYDKDFNNEADTPDNFQSRRPNTSFCFLDIRSPGLGDTAMYLCATSRVTDSFRLYFGPGTRLTVT.

This clone has only one observation. This CDR3 is also generated by other DNA sequences in the sample. This rearrangement joins TRBV28 to TRBJ1-4, with D hard to call. The germline V and J ends were trimmed by 2 bases and 4 bases, with 2 bases remaining between them. The length of the CDR3 is 12 residues. CDR1 and CDR2 (germline): MDHEN, SYDVKM. In DNA, the CDR3 is TGTGCCAGCAGTTTAAATAATGAAAAACTGTTTTTT. It is translated as CASSLNNEKLFF.

About this clone: Germline and junction disagree at one end, which may indicate a read error. The rearrangement joins TRBV5-4 to TRBJ2-7; D is possibly TRBD1 or TRBD2 (6 bases each). CDR1 is SGHNT, CDR2 YYREEE, per germline (reference sequence). The CDR3 is 14 residues long. The CDR3 protein is CASSPVGGGYEQYF. The CDR3 nucleotides are TGCGCCAGCAGCCCCGTAGGGGGAGGCTACGAGCAGTACTTC.

This clone was counted a single time. The chain links TRBV19 to TRBJ1-2, with a possible D match to TRBD1 (6 bases). The V end lost 5 bases, the J end lost 3 bases, and 7 bases lay between the germline ends. This CDR3 spans 12 amino acids. Per the germline V gene, CDR1 is LNHDA and CDR2 is SQIVND (reference sequence). CDR3 sequence reads: CASSWTDYGYTF. The CDR3 nucleotides read TGTGCCAGTAGTTGGACAGACTATGGCTACACCTTC.

The V call is TRBV5-4, the J call TRBJ2-2, with 9 nucleotides matching TRBD1. Germline trimming cut 9 bases from V and 6 bases from J; bases unmatched to any gene: 12. There are 15 residues in the CDR3. In germline, CDR1 is SGHNT, CDR2 YYREEE (reference sequence). CDR3 protein: CATIQGQGGSGELFF. CDR3 sequence (DNA): TGTGCCACCATTCAGGGACAGGGAGGATCCGGGGAGCTGTTTTTT.

The chain is built from TRBV6-6 and TRBJ2-1; 9 bases fit TRBD1. CDR1 is MNHNY and CDR2 is SVGAGI in the germline V gene (reference sequence). The CDR3 covers 16 residues. With 5 bases clipped from V and 8 bases from J, the junction kept 13 bases outside the gene matches. CDR3 in amino acids: CASSADRDRVFDEQFF. CDR3 sequence (DNA): TGTGCCAGCAGTGCCGACCGGGACAGGGTCTTCGATGAGCAGTTCTTC.

The V and J genes are TRBV9 and TRBJ2-2, with D unclear. V lost 0 bases, J lost 3 bases, and 9 bases lay in between. The CDR3 length is 15 residues. Germline lookup yields CDR1 SGDLS and CDR2 YYNGEE. The CDR3 DNA reads as TGTGCCAGCAGCGTAGAGTCTACATACACCGGGGAGCTGTTTTTT. Encoded protein: CASSVESTYTGELFF.